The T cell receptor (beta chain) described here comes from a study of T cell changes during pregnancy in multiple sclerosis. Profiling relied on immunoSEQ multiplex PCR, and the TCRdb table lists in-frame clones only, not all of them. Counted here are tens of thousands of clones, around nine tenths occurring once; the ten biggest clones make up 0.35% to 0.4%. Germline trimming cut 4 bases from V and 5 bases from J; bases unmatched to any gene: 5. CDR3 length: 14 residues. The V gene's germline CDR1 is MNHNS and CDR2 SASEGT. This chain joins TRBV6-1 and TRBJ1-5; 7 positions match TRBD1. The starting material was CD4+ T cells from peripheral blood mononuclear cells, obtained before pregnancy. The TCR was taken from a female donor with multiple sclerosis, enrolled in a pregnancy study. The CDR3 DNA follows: TGTGCCAGCAGTGGTAGCGGGACAGATCAGCCCCAGCATTTT. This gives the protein CASSGSGTDQPQHF.